The 32 T cell receptor beta chains in this list originate from one sample, sequenced in a study of blood T cells in healthy people across ages. The authors ran a second PCR of about 6 to 11 cycles using a sample-barcoded 5' primer and a J-beta primer mix. TCRdb recomputed calls from the 5' RACE reads with MiXCR, one row per CDR3 protein. The sample lists 600,000 to 850,000 distinct CDR3 sequences; about 25% were seen once. This sample was also put to use in a study of T cells of mothers and their children.

Material: blood. The receptors shown here come from a boy between 10 and 17 years old in good health.

This chain joins TRBV29-1 and TRBJ2-7, with TRBD2 matching 7 bases. J lost 2 bases, V lost 1 base, and 8 bases had no gene match. Looked up from germline, CDR1 is SQVTM and CDR2 is ANQGSEA. The CDR3 contains 15 residues. The CDR3 coding sequence is TGCAGCGTTGAAGGGTGGACTAGTAAGACCTACGAGCAGTACTTC. The encoded protein is CSVEGWTSKTYEQYF.

This clonotype was observed a handful of times. The genes are TRBV29-1 and TRBJ1-2; unclear D gene. Per the germline V gene, CDR1 is SQVTM and CDR2 is ANQGSEA. Between the trimmed V and J ends, which lost 1 base and 3 bases, there was a span of 6 bases. The CDR3 spans 12 residues. Here the CDR3 DNA reads TGCAGCGTTGAAGTGCCGGACTATGGCTACACCTTC. Translated, it gives CSVEVPDYGYTF.

The V call is TRBV29-1, the J call TRBJ2-1, with no clear D. The CDR3 length is 13 residues. Germline values: CDR1 SQVTM, CDR2 ANQGSEA. Trimming cost V 8 bases and J 7 bases, with 18 bases left between them. The CDR3 coding sequence is TGCAGCCTCGAACCCCACCAGTTGAATGAGCAGTTCTTC. Protein sequence: CSLEPHQLNEQFF.

This clonotype was observed a few times. The J gene is TRBJ2-7, the V gene TRBV20-1, with 8 nucleotides matching TRBD1. After removal of 2 bases from V and 4 bases from J, the junction contained 4 bases not matched to a gene. This CDR3 region has 13 residues. Germline V gene sequence: CDR1 DFQATT, CDR2 SNEGSKA (reference sequence). The CDR3 DNA reads as TGCAGTGCTAGAACAGGGGGAGATTACGAGCAGTACTTC. It encodes CSARTGGDYEQYF.

There are a few counts of this clonotype. In nucleotides, the CDR3 is TGTGCCAGCAGCCAAGCTCGGTCCAGCGCTCGGACCCAGTACTTC. It encodes CASSQARSSARTQYF. This sequence joins TRBV14 and TRBJ2-5; no reliable D call. The CDR3 totals 15 residues. Germline CDR1 reads SGHDN; CDR2 reads FVKESK. V dropped 1 base and J dropped 7 bases, with 16 bases sitting between them.

The chain is built from TRBV6-1 and TRBJ2-7, with D maybe TRBD1 (6 bases). Trimming pared 3 bases from V and 0 bases from J, leaving 21 bases between. The CDR3 has 18 amino acids. CDR1 and CDR2 from the germline V gene are MNHNS and SASEGT. The CDR3 nucleotides are TGTGCCAGCAGTGAGACGGCCCCGGGACAAGCTAACTCCTACGAGCAGTACTTC. Translation gives CASSETAPGQANSYEQYF.

This chain joins TRBV20-1 and TRBJ2-7; the D gene is possibly TRBD1 (6 bases). The end of the DNA fits TRBJ2-1 better, so the J call may be wrong. This CDR3 contains 16 residues. Germline V gene sequence: CDR1 DFQATT, CDR2 SNEGSKA (reference sequence). The CDR3 is CSAAGAGDIWYNEQFF. The CDR3 region has the DNA TGCAGTGCGGCAGGGGCCGGGGACATATGGTACAATGAGCAGTTCTTC.

CDR3 nucleotides: TGTGCCAGCAGCTTGTGGCTAGCGGGAGATCCGTATTTT. This sequence encodes CASSLWLAGDPYF. This chain uses TRBV5-5 with TRBJ2-3; 10 nucleotides align to TRBD2. With 1 base clipped from V and 14 bases from J, the junction kept 7 bases outside the gene matches. Germline V lookup: CDR1 SGHKS, CDR2 YYEKEE (reference sequence). The CDR3 has 13 amino acids.

This clonotype has just a few counts. The rearrangement uses TRBV7-2 and TRBJ2-5; D perhaps matches TRBD2 (5 bases). Judging by the DNA end, TRBJ2-1 fits better; the J call may be wrong. CDR1 is SGHTA and CDR2 is FQGNSA in the germline V gene. The CDR3 runs 14 residues. CDR3 coding DNA: TGTGCCAGCAGCTCTCGGACGGGGATCAATGAGCAGTTCTTC. Translated: CASSSRTGINEQFF.

The chain links TRBV4-1 to TRBJ2-5, with TRBD2 identical over 11 bases. From germline, CDR1 is MGHRA and CDR2 YSYEKL. The CDR3 spans 15 residues. V lost 8 bases to trimming and J lost 4 bases; unmatched junction nucleotides: 9. This chain's CDR3 is CASGTNLAGGETQYF. The CDR3 DNA sequence: TGCGCCAGCGGCACTAATCTAGCGGGAGGAGAGACCCAGTACTTC.

This clonotype occurred a few times. The chain recombines TRBV19 with TRBJ2-1, with D maybe TRBD2 (6 bases). Germline assignment: CDR1 LNHDA and CDR2 SQIVND (reference sequence). V lost 3 bases, J lost 14 bases, and 20 bases lay in between. The CDR3 runs to 14 residues. CDR3 sequence reads: CASSMDPTRSTEFF. The CDR3 DNA reads TGTGCCAGTAGTATGGACCCGACTAGATCAACTGAGTTCTTC.

The J gene is TRBJ2-1, the V gene TRBV5-6; the match to TRBD1 covers 8 bases. V gave up 4 bases and J gave up 4 bases; unmatched junction bases: 4. The CDR3 contains 14 residues. CDR1 and CDR2 from the germline V gene are SGHDT and YYEEEE. The CDR3 protein is CASSEGQVYNEQFF. Here the CDR3 DNA reads TGTGCCAGCAGCGAGGGACAGGTTTACAATGAGCAGTTCTTC.

J is TRBJ2-5 and V is TRBV9; 8 bases are a match to TRBD1. The J call may not be correct, given that the DNA end is closer to TRBJ2-1. The V gene's germline CDR1 is SGDLS and CDR2 YYNGEE. This CDR3 has 15 amino acids. The CDR3 spells CASSGSGGAPNEQFF. CDR3 nucleotide sequence: TGTGCCAGCAGCGGCTCAGGGGGCGCTCCCAATGAGCAGTTCTTC.

This clonotype was counted a few times. The chain combines TRBV10-3 with TRBJ1-1; D not resolved. CDR3 length equals 11 residues. V lost 2 bases to trimming and J lost 2 bases, with 0 bases between them. In germline, CDR1 is ENHRY, CDR2 SYGVKD. CDR3 residues: CAISENTEAFF. The CDR3 nucleotides read TGTGCCATCAGTGAGAACACTGAAGCTTTCTTT.

This clonotype was counted a few times. This sequence joins TRBV20-1 and TRBJ2-7; 8 bases match TRBD2. From germline, CDR1 is DFQATT and CDR2 SNEGSKA (reference sequence). This CDR3 is built from 12 residues. The V segment lost 3 bases and the J segment 5 bases; nucleotides outside the gene matches: 3. CDR3 coding DNA: TGCAGTGCTAGGGCGGGGGGCCACGAGCAGTACTTC. It translates to CSARAGGHEQYF.

V and J are TRBV27 and TRBJ2-1, with 7 bases lining up with TRBD1. V dropped 7 bases and J dropped 6; count of bases not matched to a gene: 6. The CDR3 extends over 13 amino acids. Germline-derived CDR1 and CDR2 are MNHEY and SMNVEV (reference sequence). This CDR3 reads CASTMGQSNEQFF. The DNA of the CDR3 is TGTGCCAGCACTATGGGACAGAGCAATGAGCAGTTCTTC.

This clonotype has a handful of counts. The chain uses TRBV12-5 and TRBJ1-2; D is possibly TRBD1 (5 bases). The CDR3 covers 20 residues. V dropped 0 bases and J dropped 4 bases, with 27 bases sitting between them. Germline CDR1 reads LGHNT; CDR2 reads FRNRAP. CDR3 loop: CASGLVPSVTTWSQGYGYTF. CDR3 in DNA: TGTGCTAGTGGTTTGGTACCATCTGTTACAACATGGTCCCAGGGCTATGGCTACACCTTC.

This sequence joins TRBV7-9 and TRBJ2-7, with 10 bases lining up with TRBD2. The CDR3 is made up of 16 amino acids. The junction had 7 bases not matched to a gene; V was cut back by 1 base and J by 4 bases. Germline V gene lookup returns CDR1 SEHNR and CDR2 FQNEAQ (reference sequence). The CDR3 loop is CASSLGLAGVSYEQYF. Here the CDR3 DNA reads TGTGCCAGCAGCTTAGGGCTAGCGGGAGTATCTTACGAGCAGTACTTC.

This chain connects TRBV6-5 to TRBJ1-2, with D uncertain. Germline loops: CDR1 MNHEY, CDR2 SVGAGI. V dropped 8 bases and J dropped 2 bases, with 12 bases sitting between them. The CDR3 covers 13 residues. The CDR3 loop reads CASGTAHNYGYTF. CDR3 nucleotide sequence: TGTGCCAGCGGTACGGCACACAACTATGGCTACACCTTC.

This clonotype was recorded a few times. The V call is TRBV11-3, the J call TRBJ2-3; D could derive from TRBD1 or TRBD2 (5 bases each). CDR1 is SGHNT and CDR2 is YENEEA in the germline V gene. Trimming removed 7 bases from V and 6 bases from J, with 17 bases in between. This CDR3 is built from 14 residues. The CDR3 nucleotides read TGTGCCAGCACCTTTCGAGGGGCGGTGGATACGCAGTATTTT. It codes for CASTFRGAVDTQYF. Full variable domain (rest looked up from reference TRBV11-3 and TRBJ2-3): EAGVVQSPRYKIIEKKQPVAFWCNPISGHNTLYWYLQNLGQGPELLIRYENEEAVDDSQLPKDRFSAERLKGVDSTLKIQPAELGDSAVYLCASTFRGAVDTQYFGPGTRLTVL.

The chain links TRBV12-3 or TRBV12-4 to TRBJ1-2; D not resolved. The CDR3 extends over 12 amino acids. Trimming took off 5 bases at V and 3 bases at J, with 7 bases between the two ends. In DNA, the CDR3 is TGTGCCAGCAGTATCGCAGACTATGGCTACACCTTC. It is translated as CASSIADYGYTF.

The chain has TRBV10-3 and TRBJ2-3, with D tentatively TRBD2 (5 bases). V was shortened by 6 bases and J by 4 bases, with 8 bases between the two germline ends. Germline V gives CDR1 ENHRY, CDR2 SYGVKD. CDR3 length equals 12 residues. The CDR3 region has the DNA TGTGCCATCAGGGACTTGGCAGATACGCAGTATTTT. This translates into CAIRDLADTQYF.

There are a few counts of this clonotype. V usage is TRBV7-9 and J usage is TRBJ2-7, with TRBD1 as a possible D gene (6 bases). This CDR3 contains 15 residues. V was cut by 3 bases and J by 2 bases, with 14 bases left in between. Germline V gene data show CDR1 as SEHNR and CDR2 as FQNEAQ (reference sequence). CDR3 sequence: CASSLDKDSPYEQYF. CDR3 DNA sequence: TGTGCCAGCAGCTTGGATAAGGACAGCCCCTACGAGCAGTACTTC.

A few counts support this clonotype. The chain couples TRBV20-1 to TRBJ2-1; D not resolved. Germline V CDR1 and CDR2: DFQATT, SNEGSKA (reference sequence). This CDR3 has 11 residues. V lost 4 bases and J 7 bases, leaving 8 bases between the germline ends. CDR3 loop: CSATPGNEQFF. The CDR3 bases are TGCAGTGCTACCCCCGGTAATGAGCAGTTCTTC.

This clonotype was observed a handful of times. CDR3 in amino acids: CASSLSGGRADTQYF. The CDR3 nucleotides read TGTGCCAGCAGCTTATCAGGGGGAAGAGCAGATACGCAGTATTTT. V usage is TRBV7-3 and J usage is TRBJ2-3, with 7 bases that match TRBD1. The CDR3 spans 15 residues. Germline V gene sequence: CDR1 SGHTA, CDR2 FQGTGA. V dropped 2 bases and J dropped 4; count of bases not matched to a gene: 6.

The chain joins TRBV27 to TRBJ2-6, with D unclear. The V end lost 6 bases, the J end lost 4 bases, and 16 bases lay between the germline ends. The V gene's germline CDR1 is MNHEY and CDR2 SMNVEV (reference sequence). The CDR3 consists of 16 residues. The CDR3 sequence is CASRGFVGSGANVLTF. DNA for the CDR3: TGTGCCAGCAGAGGGTTCGTTGGCTCCGGGGCCAACGTCCTGACTTTC.

The CDR3 is CATSDLGHRRPGEQYF. The CDR3 DNA sequence: TGTGCCACCAGTGATTTGGGGCACAGGAGACCTGGAGAGCAGTACTTC. V gene TRBV24-1 combines with J gene TRBJ2-7; tentative D call: TRBD1 (5 bases). The CDR3 loop spans 16 amino acids. V was pared by 0 bases and J by 7 bases, with 18 bases between. Germline V gives CDR1 KGHDR, CDR2 SFDVKD.

The rearrangement uses TRBV18 and TRBJ2-5, with a weak D call TRBD1 (5 bases). TRBJ2-1 explains the end of the DNA better; the J call may be wrong. The CDR3 length is 15 residues. Germline lookup yields CDR1 KGHSH and CDR2 LQKENI. The chain's CDR3 is CASSPPIWGDDEQFF. Here the CDR3 DNA reads TGTGCCAGCTCACCACCGATCTGGGGCGACGATGAGCAGTTCTTC.

This clonotype occurred a few times. Relative to the germline gene, one junction end is altered; a read error may explain this. V usage is TRBV12-3 or TRBV12-4 and J usage is TRBJ2-3; D unresolved. The CDR3 consists of 11 residues. The DNA of the CDR3 is TGTGCCAGCAGTTCGGTAGATACGCGGTATTTT. This encodes CASSSVDTRYF.

The gene calls are TRBV12-3 or TRBV12-4 and TRBJ2-3, with D perhaps matching TRBD1 (6 bases). The CDR3 spans 12 residues. V was cut by 6 bases and J by 5 bases, with 9 bases left in between. In DNA, the CDR3 is TGTGCCAGCAGCGCCAGGGGAGATACGCAGTATTTT. This gives the protein CASSARGDTQYF.

The gene calls are TRBV9 and TRBJ2-7; D not certain. The CDR3 is 14 residues long. Looked up from germline, CDR1 is SGDLS and CDR2 is YYNGEE. The ends were cut back, 5 bases at V and 0 bases at J, with 12 bases in the middle. CDR3 region: CASSAQMSSYEQYF. The CDR3 DNA is TGTGCCAGCAGTGCCCAAATGAGCTCCTACGAGCAGTACTTC.

V usage is TRBV20-1 and J usage is TRBJ2-6; the D is unclear. Per germline, CDR1 DFQATT and CDR2 SNEGSKA (reference sequence). The CDR3 has 15 amino acids. V was clipped by 6 bases and J by 0 bases, with 12 bases between them. CDR3 coding DNA: TGCAGTGCCGCGATAAGTGGCTCTGGGGCCAACGTCCTGACTTTC. As protein: CSAAISGSGANVLTF.